The present T cell receptor beta chain was sequenced within a study of response to subunit inactivated influenza vaccine (dated 2018 in TCRdb). For the study in its entirety: To follow how T cells responded to a trivalent subunit inactivated influenza vaccine, the researchers relied on deep quantitative profiling of the T cell receptor repertoire.

CDR1 and CDR2 are read off the germline V gene as SGHRS and YFSETQ. Inclusive of the bounding cysteine and phenylalanine, the CDR3 is 16 residues long. The CDR3 DNA has 48 bases and is translated from base 1. Trimming removed 0 bases from V and 0 bases from J, leaving 7 bases between the germline ends. This sample's time point label indicates: 45 days after influenza vaccine administration. What the work shows at the level of the full study, not this receptor alone: The authors proposed that each seasonal influenza vaccination may bring in only a limited number of new T cells.

Libraries were built with RT-PCR. Sequencing used an Illumina HiSeq 2500. TCRdb reworked the public reads: Q25 trimming with fastp, MiXCR clone assembly, productive beta chains retained. Rows with a matching CDR3 protein are joined into one entry that keeps the most common DNA and genes. Within this sample are 430,000 or so distinct CDR3 sequences, with about 10% of them counted one time only. The ten most abundant clones make up roughly 12% of the sample. On this clonotype: The specificity of this receptor is unknown. Per-base quality was not reported, and no clone a single base away is much larger than it.

Rearrangement joined TRBV5-1 to TRBJ2-6; there is no confident call for the D gene. The sequence was collected from a man aged 50-59 years who received an inactivated influenza vaccine. Donor details come from another sample of the same person, matched by shared clones. Source: PBMCs from blood, taken 40 to 50 days after vaccination. DNA sequence: TGCGCCAGCAGCTTGGAACCCGACTCTGGGGCCAACGTCCTGACTTTC. It codes for CASSLEPDSGANVLTF.